These 18 T cell receptor beta chains originate from one sample sequenced in a study of sequential checkpoint blockade in melanoma. Generated by immunoSEQ multiplex PCR, the TCRdb table keeps only in-frame clones and is missing some. The data contain more than 4,000 clones, 30% to 35% of them seen just once; the ten biggest clones take up approximately 12%. Treatment defined: randomized to nivolumab then ipilimumab (arm A) or the reverse (arm B). The sample in question was tumor tissue (inferred from file names), obtained from a patient given nivolumab and ipilimumab in sequence. The receptors were gathered from a human donor with melanoma.

This clone was detected only a few times. The V and J genes are TRBV14 and TRBJ2-3; D is undetermined. V was shortened by 4 bases and J by 5 bases, with 7 bases between the two germline ends. This CDR3 has 12 amino acids. CDR1 and CDR2 from the germline V gene are SGHDN and FVKESK. The CDR3 DNA reads TGTGCCAGCAGCCCAAACAGAGATACGCAGTATTTT. This encodes CASSPNRDTQYF.

This clone was observed a few times. This chain uses TRBV5-1 with TRBJ2-2, with 9 bases lining up with TRBD1. Per germline, CDR1 SGHRS and CDR2 YFSETQ. V shed 0 bases and J 6 bases; nucleotides not matched to a gene: 0. The CDR3 spans 14 residues. CDR3 in DNA: TGCGCCAGCAGCTTGGGACAGGGGGCCGGGGAGCTGTTTTTT. Translation gives CASSLGQGAGELFF.

Only a few counts were recorded for this clone. This chain links TRBV19 with TRBJ1-3; D is ambiguous. Trimming left V 4 bases short and J 7 bases short, with 8 bases between. The CDR3 runs to 12 residues. Germline assignment: CDR1 LNHDA and CDR2 SQIVND (reference sequence). DNA for the CDR3: TGTGCCAGTAGTACCGAAGTCAACACCATATATTTT. Protein: CASSTEVNTIYF.

This sequence joins TRBV19 and TRBJ2-5; 7 bases agree with TRBD1. The CDR3 runs to 13 residues. The V and J ends lost 6 bases and 2 bases, in that order; junction bases with no gene match: 3. Germline V gives CDR1 LNHDA, CDR2 SQIVND (reference sequence). In DNA, the CDR3 is TGTGCCAGTAGCCAACAGGGGCAAGAGACCCAGTACTTC. This encodes CASSQQGQETQYF.

This clone occurred once. The rearrangement joins TRBV25-1 to TRBJ1-1; 12 nucleotides agree with TRBD1. This CDR3 is built from 13 residues. Germline assignment: CDR1 MGHDK and CDR2 SYGVNS. The V segment lost 10 bases and the J segment 6 bases; nucleotides outside the gene matches: 6. CDR3 bases: TGTGCCACCGCGGGACAGGGGGCCTCTGAAGCTTTCTTT. Encoded protein: CATAGQGASEAFF.

This chain links TRBV6-8 with TRBJ2-7; tentatively, D is TRBD1 (5 bases). This CDR3 has 15 residues. V lost 5 bases and J lost 2, with 16 bases in between. Germline lookup yields CDR1 MNHGY and CDR2 SAAAGT. This CDR3 reads CASSGNRTRAYEQYF. The CDR3 nucleotides read TGTGCCAGCAGTGGGAACAGGACGCGCGCCTACGAGCAGTACTTC.

This clone was found a few times. J is TRBJ1-5 and V is TRBV18; possibly TRBD1 for D (5 bases). Trimming left V 3 bases short and J 1 base short, with 16 bases between. The CDR3 is 17 amino acids. CDR1 is KGHSH, CDR2 LQKENI, per germline. In nucleotides, the CDR3 is TGTGCCAGCTCACCCCAACTGCCGGGACCAAGCAATCAGCCCCAGCATTTT. Its translation: CASSPQLPGPSNQPQHF.

In this sample, this clone turned up a few times. The gene calls are TRBV5-1 and TRBJ1-2, with D tentatively TRBD1 (6 bases). The germline V and J ends were trimmed by 4 bases and 3 bases, with 13 bases remaining between them. The germline CDR1 and CDR2 sequences are SGHRS and YFSETQ. The CDR3 consists of 14 residues. The CDR3 reads CASSETGYHYGYTF. Written as DNA, the CDR3 is TGCGCCAGCAGCGAGACAGGATATCACTATGGCTACACCTTC.

This chain connects TRBV18 to TRBJ1-2; maybe TRBD1 (5 bases). The CDR3 contains 13 residues. The germline V gene has CDR1 KGHSH and CDR2 LQKENI. Trimming took 3 bases from V and 4 from J, leaving 9 bases between them. CDR3 amino acids: CASSPGGSYGYTF. The CDR3 bases are TGTGCCAGCTCACCGGGGGGAAGCTATGGCTACACCTTC.

In this sample, this clone turned up once. The chain is built from TRBV30 and TRBJ1-3; no clear D. Germline V gives CDR1 GTSNPN, CDR2 SVGIG (reference sequence). V lost 0 bases and J 2 bases, leaving 8 bases between the germline ends. The CDR3 has 14 amino acids. The CDR3: CAWSVWGPGNTIYF. CDR3 bases: TGTGCCTGGAGTGTATGGGGTCCTGGAAACACCATATATTTT.

The chain employs TRBV15 and TRBJ1-2; D perhaps matches TRBD1 (6 bases). Germline V gene data show CDR1 as LNHNV and CDR2 as YYDKDF (reference sequence). The CDR3 is made up of 17 amino acids. V was clipped by 3 bases and J by 2 bases, with 19 bases between them. CDR3 loop: CATSRGKGEVSNYGYTF. DNA for the CDR3: TGTGCCACCAGCAGGGGGAAGGGGGAGGTTTCAAACTATGGCTACACCTTC.

The chain employs TRBV6-8 and TRBJ1-1; D is ambiguous. The V gene lost 10 bases and the J gene lost 4 bases, with 19 bases spanning the gap. This CDR3 has 14 residues. Germline CDR1 reads MNHGY; CDR2 reads SAAAGT. The CDR3: CAISVTGRGTEAFF. For the CDR3, the DNA is TGTGCCATCAGCGTGACGGGTAGAGGCACTGAAGCTTTCTTT.

The genes are TRBV22-1 and TRBJ2-1; the table names TRBD1, a call not compared with the DNA. TRBV22-1 is noted as a pseudogene. The CDR3 consists of 16 residues. The CDR3 loop reads CASSYLKGPPYDEQFF. In nucleotides, the CDR3 is TGTGCCAGCAGTTACCTTAAGGGGCCCCCCTATGATGAGCAGTTCTTC.

The chain employs TRBV28 and TRBJ1-1; D unclear. The germline V gene has CDR1 MDHEN and CDR2 SYDVKM. The CDR3 contains 16 residues. V was pared by 4 bases and J by 2 bases, with 17 bases between. The DNA of the CDR3 is TGTGCCAGCAGTTCCCCTTCGGGTCACGTCAACACTGAAGCTTTCTTT. Residues: CASSSPSGHVNTEAFF.

This clone was picked up a small number of times. The V gene is TRBV5-1, the J gene TRBJ1-2; 7 bases agree with TRBD1. The CDR3 loop spans 16 amino acids. Trimming took 4 bases from V and 3 from J; bases not matched to a gene: 12. Germline CDR1 and CDR2: SGHRS and YFSETQ. The DNA for the CDR3 is TGCGCCAGCAGCCCCGTTCGTGGGACAGAAGACTATGGCTACACCTTC. This sequence encodes CASSPVRGTEDYGYTF.

Sample share makes this clone hyperexpanded. The chain joins TRBV29-1 to TRBJ2-5; D possibly corresponds to TRBD2 (9 bases). CDR1 and CDR2 from the germline V gene are SQVTM and ANQGSEA. Trimming cost V 4 bases and J 5 bases, with 26 bases left between them. The CDR3 covers 17 residues. The CDR3 nucleotides are TGCAGCGTTGTAAGGGACAGGTGGACTAGCGTCGGGGAGACCCAGTACTTC. This gives the protein CSVVRDRWTSVGETQYF.

In this sample, this clone turned up a few times. This chain connects TRBV5-1 to TRBJ1-4; D not resolved. Trimming took off 5 bases at V and 0 bases at J, with 11 bases between the two ends. The CDR3 loop spans 15 amino acids. CDR1 SGHRS and CDR2 YFSETQ come from the germline V gene. CDR3 sequence reads: CASSYRLATNEKLFF. CDR3 coding DNA: TGCGCCAGCAGTTACCGACTAGCAACTAATGAAAAACTGTTTTTT. The whole variable domain, filled in from reference TRBV5-1 and TRBJ1-4, reads KAGVTQTPRYLIKTRGQQVTLSCSPISGHRSVSWYQQTPGQGLQFLFEYFSETQRNKGNFPGRFSGRQFSNSRSEMNVSTLELGDSALYLCASSYRLATNEKLFFGSGTQLSVL.

CDR3 nucleotides: TGCAGCGTTGAAGTACGGCGAGCGTGGGGGGCGCGGTTACCTGAAGCTTTCTTT. Its translation is CSVEVRRAWGARLPEAFF. The genes are TRBV29-1 and TRBJ1-1; D is possibly TRBD1 (6 bases). Germline CDR1 reads SQVTM; CDR2 reads ANQGSEA. Trimming shortened V by 1 base and J by 6 bases, and 27 bases separated the two germline ends. CDR3 length: 18 amino acids.